This T cell receptor beta chain was observed in a study of response to subunit inactivated influenza vaccine. Study outcomes and limitations: Authors suggested seasonal influenza vaccinations each recruit few new T cells.

On this clonotype itself: Its cognate antigen is unknown.

From germline, CDR1 is MNHEY and CDR2 SVGAGI. Trimming cost V 0 bases and J 0 bases, with 11 bases left between them. This CDR3 comprises 16 residues. Via MiXCR, TCRdb re-called the RT-PCR reads, giving one row per CDR3 protein. The table lists 560,000 or so distinct CDR3 sequences, 7.6% of them singletons. The V call is TRBV6-5, the J call TRBJ1-1; no reliable D call. The clonotype originates from a man aged 45-69 years who received an inactivated influenza vaccine. Sequenced here: PBMCs from blood, sampled roughly 24 months after vaccination. CDR3 in DNA: TGTGCCAGCAGTTACTCGACAAACACCTTGAACACTGAAGCTTTCTTT. Translating gives CASSYSTNTLNTEAFF.